This passage covers 4 T cell receptor beta chains from one sample sequenced in a study of shared clonotypes between healthy human individuals. Clones were read by immunoSEQ multiplex PCR, and TCRdb kept only the in-frame ones, dropping some. The sample lists 2 million to 2.5 million clones, roughly 92% occurring once. Sequencing was performed on naive CD4+ T cells from PBMCs. As for subset: CD45RA+ positively selected. These receptors were taken from a young man in good health. Some clones in this sample may be carry-over from other donors' samples.

V usage is TRBV28 and J usage is TRBJ2-7; no reliable D call. Trimming stripped 7 bases from V and 6 bases from J, with 10 bases between. CDR1 is MDHEN and CDR2 is SYDVKM in the germline V gene. This CDR3 spans 11 amino acids. CDR3 loop: CASNERSEQYF. The CDR3 nucleotides are TGTGCCAGCAATGAAAGGAGCGAGCAGTACTTC.

This chain connects TRBV29-1 to TRBJ2-7, with a possible D match to TRBD2 (6 bases). V dropped 6 bases and J dropped 6 bases, with 15 bases sitting between them. The CDR3 has 12 residues. CDR1 and CDR2 (germline): SQVTM, ANQGSEA. The CDR3 nucleotides read TGCAGCGTCGCGGGATTAGCGACCGAGCAGTACTTC. Translated, it gives CSVAGLATEQYF.

The V call is TRBV28, the J call TRBJ1-5, with D possibly being TRBD1 (6 bases). The V end was cut by 6 bases, the J end by 3 bases, with 9 bases between. The germline V gene encodes CDR1 MDHEN and CDR2 SYDVKM. The CDR3 runs 13 residues. CDR3 loop: CASRRQANQPQHF. CDR3 DNA sequence: TGTGCCAGCAGAAGACAGGCCAATCAGCCCCAGCATTTT.

The CDR3 DNA reads as TGCGCCAGCAGCCAACTAGCGGGAGGGGGCACAGATACGCAGTATTTT. It encodes CASSQLAGGGTDTQYF. The V and J genes are TRBV5-1 and TRBJ2-3; 13 nucleotides align to TRBD2. V was clipped by 4 bases and J by 1 base; unmatched bases: 3. The CDR3 extends over 16 amino acids. CDR1 is SGHRS, CDR2 YFSETQ, per germline. Full variable domain (missing parts from reference TRBV5-1 and TRBJ2-3): KAGVTQTPRYLIKTRGQQVTLSCSPISGHRSVSWYQQTPGQGLQFLFEYFSETQRNKGNFPGRFSGRQFSNSRSEMNVSTLELGDSALYLCASSQLAGGGTDTQYFGPGTRLTVL.